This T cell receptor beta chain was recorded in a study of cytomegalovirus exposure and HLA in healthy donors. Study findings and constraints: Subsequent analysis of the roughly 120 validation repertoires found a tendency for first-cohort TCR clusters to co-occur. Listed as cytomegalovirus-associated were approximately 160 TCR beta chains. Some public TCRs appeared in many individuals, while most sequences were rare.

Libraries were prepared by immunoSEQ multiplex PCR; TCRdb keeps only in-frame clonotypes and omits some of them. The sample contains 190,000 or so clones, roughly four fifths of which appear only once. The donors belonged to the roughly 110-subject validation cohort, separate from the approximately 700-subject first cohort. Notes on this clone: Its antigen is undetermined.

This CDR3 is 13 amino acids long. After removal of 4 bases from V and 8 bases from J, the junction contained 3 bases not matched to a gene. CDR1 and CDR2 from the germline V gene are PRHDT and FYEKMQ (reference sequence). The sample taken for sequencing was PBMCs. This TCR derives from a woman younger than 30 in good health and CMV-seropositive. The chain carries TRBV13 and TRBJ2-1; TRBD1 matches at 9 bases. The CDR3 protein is CASSSGQGDEQFF. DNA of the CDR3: TGTGCCAGCAGCTCGGGACAGGGTGATGAGCAGTTCTTC.